This TCR beta chain was recovered during a study of T-cell memory formation after mild COVID-19. Study details: Clustering of TCRs was largely donor specific.

With 4 bases removed from V and 0 bases from J, the gap between germline ends came to 22 bases. CDR1 is SGHDN and CDR2 is FVKESK in the germline V gene. This CDR3 spans 19 amino acids. Employing constant-segment primers, 5'RACE generated TCR alpha and TCR beta cDNA libraries bearing sample barcodes and UMIs. Each CDR3 protein is one row after TCRdb ran MiXCR on the 5' RACE reads. The table lists about 390,000 distinct CDR3 sequences, around 20% of them singletons, with roughly an eighth in the top ten. The sequencing input was PBMCs or a T cell subset sorted from them (not recorded which). The V call is TRBV14, the J call TRBJ2-1; D is perhaps TRBD1 or TRBD2 (6 bases each). This TCR came from an adult woman who had mild COVID-19 (a few samples of this study predate the infection). Cell type and time point are not known. The CDR3 loop is CASSRDPRRGSSSYNEQFF. For the CDR3, the DNA is TGTGCCAGCAGCCGAGACCCCCGGAGGGGGAGTAGCTCCTACAATGAGCAGTTCTTC.